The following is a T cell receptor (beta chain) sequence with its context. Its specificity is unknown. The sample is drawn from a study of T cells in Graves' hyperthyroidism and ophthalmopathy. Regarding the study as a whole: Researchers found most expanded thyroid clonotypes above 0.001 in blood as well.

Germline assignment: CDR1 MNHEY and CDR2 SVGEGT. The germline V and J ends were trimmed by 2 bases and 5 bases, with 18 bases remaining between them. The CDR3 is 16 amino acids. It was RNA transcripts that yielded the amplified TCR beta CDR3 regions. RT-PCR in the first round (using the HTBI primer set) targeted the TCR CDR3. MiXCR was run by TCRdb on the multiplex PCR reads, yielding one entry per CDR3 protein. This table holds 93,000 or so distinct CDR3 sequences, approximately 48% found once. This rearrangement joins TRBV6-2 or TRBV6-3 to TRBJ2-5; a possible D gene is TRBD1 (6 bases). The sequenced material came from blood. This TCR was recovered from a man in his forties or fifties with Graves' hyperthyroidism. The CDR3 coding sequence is TGTGCCAGCAGTTACGGGACACCCGAGGGCTACGAGACCCAGTACTTC. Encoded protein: CASSYGTPEGYETQYF.